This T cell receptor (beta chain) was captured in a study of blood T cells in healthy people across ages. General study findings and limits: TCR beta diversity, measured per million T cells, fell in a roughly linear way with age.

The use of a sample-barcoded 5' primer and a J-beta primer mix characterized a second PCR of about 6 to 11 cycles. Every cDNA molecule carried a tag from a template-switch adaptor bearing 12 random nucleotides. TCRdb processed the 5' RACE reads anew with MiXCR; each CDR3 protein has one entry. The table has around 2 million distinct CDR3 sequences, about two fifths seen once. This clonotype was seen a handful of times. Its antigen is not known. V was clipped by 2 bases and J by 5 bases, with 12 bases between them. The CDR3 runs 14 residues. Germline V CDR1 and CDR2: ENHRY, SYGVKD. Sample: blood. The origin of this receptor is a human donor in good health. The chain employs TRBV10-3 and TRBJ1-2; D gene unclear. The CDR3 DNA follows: TGTGCCATCAGTGAGGTTGGAGGAAGTTATGGCTACACCTTC. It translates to CAISEVGGSYGYTF.